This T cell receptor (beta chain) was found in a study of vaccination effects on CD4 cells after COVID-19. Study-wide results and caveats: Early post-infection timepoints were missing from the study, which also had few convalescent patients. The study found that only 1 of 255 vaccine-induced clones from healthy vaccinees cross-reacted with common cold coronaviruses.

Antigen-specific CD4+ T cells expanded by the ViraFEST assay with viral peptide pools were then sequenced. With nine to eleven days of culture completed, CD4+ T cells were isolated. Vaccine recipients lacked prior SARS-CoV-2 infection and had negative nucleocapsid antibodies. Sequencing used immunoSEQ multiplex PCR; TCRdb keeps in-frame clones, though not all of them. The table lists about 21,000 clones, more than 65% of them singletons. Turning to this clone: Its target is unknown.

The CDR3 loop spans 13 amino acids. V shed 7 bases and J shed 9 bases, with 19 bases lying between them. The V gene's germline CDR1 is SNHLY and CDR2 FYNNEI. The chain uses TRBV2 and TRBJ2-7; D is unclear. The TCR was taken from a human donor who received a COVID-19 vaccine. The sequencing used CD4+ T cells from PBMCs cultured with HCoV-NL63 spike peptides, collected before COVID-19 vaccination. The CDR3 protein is CASTQTAPILQYF. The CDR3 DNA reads TGTGCCAGCACCCAAACCGCCCCGATACTGCAGTACTTC.